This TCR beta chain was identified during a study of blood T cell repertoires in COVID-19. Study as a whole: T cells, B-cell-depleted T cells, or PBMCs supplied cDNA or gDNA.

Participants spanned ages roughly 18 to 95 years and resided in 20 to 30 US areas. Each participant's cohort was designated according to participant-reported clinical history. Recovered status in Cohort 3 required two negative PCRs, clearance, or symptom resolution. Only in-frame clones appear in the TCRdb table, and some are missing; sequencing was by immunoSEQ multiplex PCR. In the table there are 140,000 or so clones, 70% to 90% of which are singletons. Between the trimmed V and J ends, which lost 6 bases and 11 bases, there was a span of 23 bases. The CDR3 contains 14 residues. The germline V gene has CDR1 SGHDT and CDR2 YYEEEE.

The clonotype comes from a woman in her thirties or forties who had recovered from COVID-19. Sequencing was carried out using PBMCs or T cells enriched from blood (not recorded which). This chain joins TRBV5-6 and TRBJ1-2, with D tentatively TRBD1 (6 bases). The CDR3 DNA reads TGTGCCAGCATATTCCGAACGGGGGGCACGGGATACACCTTC. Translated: CASIFRTGGTGYTF.